This TCR beta chain was obtained from a study of regulatory T cells in long-lasting Graves disease (dated by TCRdb to about 2021). About the full investigation: In the newly diagnosed Graves' disease group, patients had been taking antithyroid drugs for less than 3 months. Peripheral blood TCR sequencing and RNA sequencing compared persistent Graves' disease patients with newly diagnosed Graves' disease patients. The study was registered as a clinical trial and conducted in China. A total of roughly 35 samples underwent TCR sequencing: some 13 from persistent and around 20 from newly diagnosed Graves' disease patients.

Sample time point, as interpreted from the label and publication: newly diagnosed GD, antithyroid drugs for less than 3 months. For both TCR sequencing and RNA sequencing, RNA was extracted from PBMCs using TRIzol. The diagnosis of Graves' disease followed American Thyroid Association guidelines. Recruitment of patients was carried out at an endocrinology department in Xi'an, China. Each patient gave 7 to 9.5 milliliters of peripheral blood, collected in an EDTA anticoagulant tube. PBMCs were isolated by Ficoll Paque Plus density gradient separation without further T cell sorting. An Agilent 2100 Bioanalyzer and agarose gel were used to check RNA quality, while a NanoDrop 2000 measured RNA concentration. This clonotype occurred many times. Its recognized antigen is unknown. No much larger clone exists at a distance of one base, and base qualities are not known. What the research found in general, with its limitations: Lower TCR Shannon entropy and fewer highly expanded clones were observed in persistent Graves' disease patients than in newly diagnosed patients, which suggested clonal expansion. The authors acknowledged the small sample size as a limitation that may reduce accuracy. The study examined only peripheral blood because the primary lesion, thyroid tissue, could not be accessed. More public clonotypes were shared among persistent patients (over 2,500) than among newly diagnosed patients (more than 900). Only the TCR beta chain was sequenced and analyzed.

The library was prepared using multiplex PCR. These reads were obtained on an Illumina HiSeq 4000. CDR3 regions were amplified by Arm-PCR with iRepertoire HTBI primers to construct TCR beta libraries. Before sequencing, the PCR products went through gel purification. On the study's bioinformatics: Gene usage analysis of CDR3 amino acid clonotypes relied on the 60 to 65 TRBV and 14 TRBJ segments identified across samples. COPE and FqMerger were used to merge the filtered high-quality paired reads into contigs. Contigs were aligned with BLAST to IMGT TRBV, TRBD and TRBJ reference genes, and CDR3 was defined per IMGT. Highly expanded clones were defined as clonotypes with a frequency above 0.1%. Repertoire diversity was measured by Shannon entropy, and V-J evenness by the Gini coefficient. Clonotypes shared by more than one individual were considered public. TCRdb took the public reads, trimmed them with fastp at Q25, ran MiXCR for clone calling and kept in-frame beta chains. A single entry per CDR3 protein holds the most common genes and DNA from its merged rows. TCRdb, not the authors, supplied the V and J calls. In this sample the table shows around 250,000 distinct CDR3 sequences, 15% to 20% of which occur a single time. The ten biggest clones cover 11% to 15% of the sample.

The same sample was also studied in work on T cells in Graves' hyperthyroidism and ophthalmopathy. The other study reports the following: A patient counted as having stable Graves' hyperthyroidism if no progression to ophthalmopathy occurred over 18 months of follow-up. Hyperthyroidism patients were newly diagnosed, had a disease duration of under 2 months, and were aged 18 to 65 years. Exclusion was applied to patients with uncontrolled infections, other autoimmune diseases, pregnancy or lactation. Diagnoses were based on clinical symptoms, serum thyroxine and TRAb, thyroid ultrasound and orbital computed tomography. The TCR CDR3 was subjected to a first round of RT-PCR using the HTBI primer set and the Qiagen OneStep RT-PCR kit. Most expanded thyroid clonotypes (frequency above 0.001) were also detected in blood, a finding suggesting that blood repertoires may reflect thyroid immune responses. In cross-validation, a model built on a 13 V-J signature told ophthalmopathy apart from stable hyperthyroidism with 85% to 90% sensitivity and 81% to 82% specificity, and in testing the same model reached 80%/75%. In validation, progression to ophthalmopathy was predicted by the model with approximately 67% sensitivity and 72.22% specificity, a median of 6.5 months before onset. To identify TCR V-J signatures that set the groups apart, the researchers used a discovery cohort of 90 to 100 patients, made up of roughly 40 with Graves' ophthalmopathy and 57 with stable Graves' hyperthyroidism. An independent validation cohort of under 20 hyperthyroidism patients and 17 patients who later progressed to ophthalmopathy tested prospective prediction of ophthalmopathy. The roughly 91 discovery patients were randomly divided into training and test sets at a 7:3 ratio. The study also compared thyroid tissue and blood T-cell repertoires from about six Graves' hyperthyroidism patients. After blood sampling, hyperthyroidism patients were treated with methimazole at a starting dose of 30 mg daily, and ophthalmopathy patients were treated with high-dose intravenous methylprednisolone. Libraries were constructed in a second round of multiplex PCR, after which size selection and purification were performed. Libraries were sequenced paired-end with 100 bp reads on an Illumina HiSeq2000. SOAPnuke was used to process the raw data, throwing out any read that contained adapters or uncalled bases, had a mean Phred below 15, or lacked an exact constant-primer or identifier match. COPE v1.2.5 was used to merge high-quality paired reads, and clonotypes were defined as unique nucleotide sequences. Clonotypes were aligned to IMGT TRBV, TRBD and TRBJ reference segments using MiTCR v1.1. Analysis was restricted to V-J combinations with a frequency above 0.0001, which covered about 99% of repertoires. A TCS score was defined as the ratio between F50 (clonal expansion) and ExV (chaos), using BLOSUM62-based TCRdist between CDR3 peptides within each V-J. Welch's t-statistics and random forest reduced around 550 V-J features to roughly 13, which were used in a naive Bayes classifier (R e1071). Sample size was not statistically predetermined, and investigators were not blinded to group allocation. TCR Vbeta CDR3 sequencing of around 130 peripheral blood samples (fewer than 45 ophthalmopathy, approximately 80 hyperthyroidism and some 17 progressor patients) is reported in the paper.

This receptor was taken from a woman in her twenties or thirties with Graves disease. Donor details come from another sample of the same person, matched by shared clones. The starting material was peripheral blood mononuclear cells (PBMCs), obtained at new diagnosis, from a patient treated with antithyroid drugs.

CDR3 protein: CASSGLADEKLFF. DNA sequence: TGTGCCAGCTCAGGGCTGGCAGATGAAAAACTGTTTTTT. This sequence uses TRBV18 and TRBJ1-4, with no confidently assigned D gene. Reading from cysteine to phenylalanine, the CDR3 counts 13 amino acids. Only the CDR3 DNA is retained, 39 bases long and in frame from the first base. V drops 5 bases and J drops 6 bases, leaving 10 bases in between. As encoded in the germline V gene, CDR1 is KGHSH while CDR2 is LQKENI.